The 26 T cell receptor beta chains below come from one sample, sequenced in a study of blood T cells in healthy people across ages. Together with a sample-barcoded 5' primer, a J-beta primer mix was included in a second PCR lasting about 6 to 11 cycles. In TCRdb, the 5' RACE reads were re-called with MiXCR into one record per CDR3 protein. The sample shows 850,000 to 1,000,000 distinct CDR3 sequences, around 46% of them seen only once. The sample comprised blood. The receptor source for this set is a man younger than 40 in good health.

The rearrangement links TRBV4-1 to TRBJ1-2; TRBD1 aligns across 7 bases. Germline assignment: CDR1 MGHRA and CDR2 YSYEKL. The CDR3 sequence is 15 residues long. The junction had 3 bases not matched to a gene; V was cut back by 2 bases and J by 0 bases. The CDR3 coding sequence is TGCGCCAGCAGCCAAACGACAGGGACTAACTATGGCTACACCTTC. Amino acid sequence: CASSQTTGTNYGYTF.

The genes are TRBV4-2 and TRBJ1-6, with D perhaps TRBD1 (6 bases). The CDR3 has 17 amino acids. The V end lost 0 bases, the J end lost 7 bases, and 16 bases lay between the germline ends. Germline V gene sequence: CDR1 LGHNA, CDR2 YNFKEQ. The CDR3 reads CASSQDMGGLLNSPLHF. The CDR3 DNA reads TGTGCCAGCAGCCAAGATATGGGGGGCCTGTTAAATTCACCCCTCCACTTT.

V usage is TRBV6-6 and J usage is TRBJ2-7; D remains ambiguous. The length of the CDR3 is 11 residues. Between the trimmed V and J ends, which lost 5 bases and 5 bases, there was a span of 7 bases. Germline lookup yields CDR1 MNHNY and CDR2 SVGAGI (reference sequence). Here the CDR3 DNA reads TGTGCCAGCAGTGCTTTTGACGAGCAGTACTTC. Translated, it gives CASSAFDEQYF.

CDR3 protein: CSAGDRENTGELFF. Here the CDR3 DNA reads TGCAGTGCCGGGGACAGGGAGAACACCGGGGAGCTGTTTTTT. The chain uses TRBV20-1 and TRBJ2-2; TRBD1 matches 9 bases. The CDR3 runs to 14 residues. Germline-derived CDR1 and CDR2 are DFQATT and SNEGSKA (reference sequence). J gave up 1 base and V 6 bases, and 3 bases lay outside the gene matches.

This clonotype was counted at least ten times. The chain has TRBV12-3 or TRBV12-4 and TRBJ2-7; 8 nucleotides match TRBD1. The CDR3 contains 14 residues. V lost 6 bases to trimming and J lost 1 base; unmatched junction nucleotides: 5. In DNA, the CDR3 is TGTGCCAGCAGCCCGGGACAGGCGTCCTACGAGCAGTACTTC. Amino acids: CASSPGQASYEQYF.

The chain has TRBV30 and TRBJ1-4, with D perhaps matching TRBD1 (6 bases). The CDR3 totals 14 residues. Deletions cut 5 bases from V and 2 bases from J, with 12 bases between. Germline CDR1 reads GTSNPN; CDR2 reads SVGIG (reference sequence). CDR3 loop: CAWGLGGTNEKLFF. DNA of the CDR3: TGTGCCTGGGGACTAGGGGGGACTAATGAAAAACTGTTTTTT.

This clonotype was counted a few times. The V gene is TRBV11-2, the J gene TRBJ2-3; 8 bases agree with TRBD1. The CDR3 is 16 amino acids. The germline V gene encodes CDR1 SGHAT and CDR2 FQNNGV. The V segment lost 5 bases and the J segment 0 bases; nucleotides outside the gene matches: 7. CDR3 in DNA: TGTGCCAGCAGCCCCTGGACAGGGCCGAGCACAGATACGCAGTATTTT. It codes for CASSPWTGPSTDTQYF.

The genes are TRBV20-1 and TRBJ1-4; 8 bases align to TRBD1. From germline, CDR1 is DFQATT and CDR2 SNEGSKA (reference sequence). The V segment lost 3 bases and the J segment 8 bases; nucleotides outside the gene matches: 8. This CDR3 region has 14 residues. The CDR3 DNA follows: TGCAGTGCTAGCTTGACAGGGGTTAGCGAAAAACTGTTTTTT. Its protein product is CSASLTGVSEKLFF.

This chain links TRBV5-6 with TRBJ2-3; 8 bases line up with TRBD2. The CDR3 is made up of 17 amino acids. CDR1 and CDR2 from the germline V gene are SGHDT and YYEEEE. The V gene end was trimmed by 2 bases and the J gene end by 2 bases; junction bases not matched to a gene: 10. CDR3 bases: TGTGCCAGCAGCTTAGTCACAGCGGGGGCTCCCACAGATACGCAGTATTTT. It is translated as CASSLVTAGAPTDTQYF.

The table lists this clonotype with many counts. This CDR3 reads CASSPSGNTQYF. The CDR3 coding sequence is TGTGCCAGCAGCCCAAGCGGAAATACGCAGTATTTT. J is TRBJ2-3 and V is TRBV3-1, with a weak D call TRBD2 (5 bases). The CDR3 is 12 amino acids. The germline V gene encodes CDR1 LGHDT and CDR2 YNNKEL (reference sequence). V shed 4 bases and J shed 7 bases, with 9 bases lying between them.

This clonotype was seen a few times. The chain has TRBV6-1 and TRBJ2-7, with TRBD2 matching over 8 bases. The CDR3 is 15 amino acids. The germline CDR1 and CDR2 sequences are MNHNS and SASEGT. Trimming at V came to 4 bases and at J to 2 bases, leaving 7 bases not matched to a gene. CDR3 sequence: CASSVTSGPTYEQYF. The CDR3 DNA follows: TGTGCCAGCAGTGTCACTAGCGGACCTACCTACGAGCAGTACTTC.

The rearrangement links TRBV7-2 to TRBJ2-3; TRBD2 matches 9 bases. The CDR3 is 15 residues long. After removal of 5 bases from V and 4 bases from J, the junction contained 7 bases not matched to a gene. Looked up from germline, CDR1 is SGHTA and CDR2 is FQGNSA. The CDR3 coding sequence is TGTGCCAGCAGCGTCGGCGGGGGGGGAGCAGATACGCAGTATTTT. Residues: CASSVGGGGADTQYF.

The J gene is TRBJ1-1, the V gene TRBV29-1; D gene ambiguous. This CDR3 region has 13 residues. Per the germline V gene, CDR1 is SQVTM and CDR2 is ANQGSEA. Trimming pared 1 base from V and 0 bases from J, leaving 6 bases between. Written as DNA, the CDR3 is TGCAGCGTTGAAGGTCATTTGAACACTGAAGCTTTCTTT. This encodes CSVEGHLNTEAFF.

The chain carries TRBV10-3 and TRBJ2-7; unclear D gene. The V gene lost 5 bases and the J gene lost 3 bases, with 11 bases spanning the gap. The germline CDR1 and CDR2 sequences are ENHRY and SYGVKD. This CDR3 spans 13 amino acids. In DNA, the CDR3 is TGTGCCATCAGTCGACTCGACAACTACGAGCAGTACTTC. It translates to CAISRLDNYEQYF.

The chain uses TRBV6-6 and TRBJ2-5; possibly TRBD1 for D (5 bases). V was pared by 8 bases and J by 0 bases, with 16 bases between. Germline V gene lookup returns CDR1 MNHNY and CDR2 SVGAGI (reference sequence). This CDR3 contains 15 residues. CDR3 protein: CASSLNGRDQETQYF. The CDR3 DNA reads TGTGCCAGCTCCCTAAATGGCAGGGACCAAGAGACCCAGTACTTC.

The genes are TRBV2 and TRBJ2-1; 8 bases fit TRBD1. The CDR3 has 15 amino acids. The germline gives CDR1 SNHLY, CDR2 FYNNEI. V was clipped by 5 bases and J by 2 bases; unmatched bases: 5. CDR3 DNA: TGTGCCAGCAGTCTGACAGGGGTAACCTACAATGAGCAGTTCTTC. Translation gives CASSLTGVTYNEQFF.

J is TRBJ2-7 and V is TRBV28, with D possibly matching TRBD2 (6 bases). With 10 bases removed from V and 2 bases from J, the gap between germline ends came to 15 bases. CDR3 length: 13 residues. Germline CDR1 is MDHEN and CDR2 is SYDVKM. CDR3 nucleotide sequence: TGTGCCACCAGGCGGGGTACGACCTACGAGCAGTACTTC. The encoded protein is CATRRGTTYEQYF.

Only a few counts were recorded for this clonotype. The DNA for the CDR3 is TGTGCCAGCAGCTTGGTGGCCGGGATCAAGGAGACCCAGTACTTC. Its translation is CASSLVAGIKETQYF. The chain couples TRBV5-6 to TRBJ2-5, with TRBD2 as a possible D gene (5 bases). Germline V gives CDR1 SGHDT, CDR2 YYEEEE. This CDR3 comprises 15 residues. The V end was cut by 0 bases, the J end by 5 bases, with 14 bases between.

Comment on this clonotype: Germline and junction disagree at one end, which may indicate a read error. The chain recombines TRBV10-3 with TRBJ2-3; D unclear. This CDR3 has 13 residues. The V gene's germline CDR1 is ENHRY and CDR2 SYGVKD. CDR3 in amino acids: CAISATGTDTRYF. For the CDR3, the DNA is TGTGCCATCAGCGCGACGGGCACAGATACGCGGTATTTT.

This clonotype occurred a few times. The V gene is TRBV3-1, the J gene TRBJ2-2; 7 bases line up with TRBD1. Unmatched junction bases numbered 9, after V lost 5 bases and J lost 6 bases. CDR3 length equals 15 residues. Per the germline V gene, CDR1 is LGHDT and CDR2 is YNNKEL (reference sequence). CDR3 sequence (DNA): TGTGCCAGCAGCGCCCGACAGGGCGCGGCCGGGGAGCTGTTTTTT. This sequence encodes CASSARQGAAGELFF.

A note on this clonotype: Since a much larger clone is just one base distant, this may be a read error. In DNA, the CDR3 is TGTGCCAGCAGTACGGACTCGGCCGTCAATGAGCAGTACTTC. As protein: CASSTDSAVNEQYF. The chain links TRBV6-1 to TRBJ2-1; D is perhaps TRBD2 (5 bases). Matching the DNA end better, TRBJ2-7 makes the J call doubtful. Per germline, CDR1 MNHNS and CDR2 SASEGT. This CDR3 contains 14 residues.

This clonotype has only a few counts. V usage is TRBV20-1 and J usage is TRBJ2-3; 8 bases align to TRBD2. There are 17 residues in the CDR3. Trimming removed 6 bases from V and 2 bases from J; junction bases left unmatched: 16. Germline V gene data show CDR1 as DFQATT and CDR2 as SNEGSKA (reference sequence). The CDR3 sequence: CSAIGTSGGPYTDTQYF. CDR3 in DNA: TGCAGTGCGATCGGGACTAGTGGGGGACCCTACACAGATACGCAGTATTTT.

The CDR3 sequence is CSADRGSSYEQYF. The DNA for the CDR3 is TGCAGTGCTGACAGGGGTTCTTCCTACGAGCAGTACTTC. The chain uses TRBV20-1 and TRBJ2-7, with 8 bases aligning to TRBD1. V lost 5 bases, J lost 1 base, and 4 bases stayed unmatched. This CDR3 comprises 13 residues. The germline CDR1 and CDR2 sequences are DFQATT and SNEGSKA (reference sequence).

The gene calls are TRBV2 and TRBJ1-1, with 7 bases lining up with TRBD1. V lost 7 bases, J lost 3 bases, and 8 bases stayed unmatched. Per germline, CDR1 SNHLY and CDR2 FYNNEI. The CDR3 totals 14 residues. The chain's CDR3 is CASNPTGKDTEAFF. CDR3 in DNA: TGTGCCAGCAACCCGACAGGGAAGGACACTGAAGCTTTCTTT.

Worth noting for this clonotype: A read error is possible here, since a much larger clone lies one base away. The chain uses TRBV15 and TRBJ1-5, with D hard to call. The CDR3 sequence is 15 residues long. CDR1 and CDR2 from the germline V gene are LNHNV and YYDKDF (reference sequence). The CDR3 reads CATSRDLSVIQSQHF. CDR3 bases: TGTGCCACCAGCAGAGATCTTTCGGTAATTCAGTCCCAGCATTTT.

The chain links TRBV27 to TRBJ2-1; D could derive from TRBD1 or TRBD2 (5 bases each). V lost 2 bases and J 11 bases, leaving 7 bases between the germline ends. The CDR3 consists of 11 residues. Germline values: CDR1 MNHEY, CDR2 SMNVEV (reference sequence). The CDR3 is CASSLRDQQFF. The CDR3 DNA sequence: TGTGCCAGCAGTTTACGGGACCAGCAGTTCTTC.